The 12 T cell receptor beta chains in this list originate from one sample, sequenced in a study of cytomegalovirus exposure and HLA in healthy donors. Primers included in the PCR were 60 Vbeta and 13 Jbeta primers. TCRdb's table, derived via immunoSEQ multiplex PCR, lists solely in-frame clones and lacks some. The sample carries some 190,000 clones, 80% to 85% recorded once. Sequencing was done on a sample of PBMCs. Source of these receptors: a boy aged 2 to 10 in good health and CMV-seronegative.

The J gene is TRBJ1-5, the V gene TRBV19; TRBD1 is a possible D gene (5 bases). This CDR3 region has 16 residues. Deletions cut 2 bases from V and 0 bases from J, with 11 bases between. Germline V gives CDR1 LNHDA, CDR2 SQIVND (reference sequence). This CDR3 is CASSIQRGNSNQPQHF. CDR3 sequence (DNA): TGTGCCAGTAGTATACAACGGGGGAATAGCAATCAGCCCCAGCATTTT.

V and J are TRBV7-6 and TRBJ1-4, with D possibly matching TRBD1 (6 bases). Germline V lookup: CDR1 SGHVS, CDR2 FNYEAQ. This CDR3 has 15 amino acids. V lost 1 base and J lost 4, with 10 bases in between. CDR3: CASSLVAGVNEKLFF. DNA for the CDR3: TGTGCCAGCAGCTTAGTCGCAGGGGTTAATGAAAAACTGTTTTTT.

Comments on this clone: Other DNA sequences within the sample encode an identical CDR3. The genes are TRBV7-8 and TRBJ1-1, with TRBD1 matching 7 bases. Germline-derived CDR1 and CDR2 are SGHVS and FQNEAQ. The CDR3 contains 14 residues. After removal of 1 base from V and 1 base from J, the junction contained 0 bases not matched to a gene. The CDR3 loop reads CASSLGQGNTEAFF. The CDR3, as DNA: TGTGCCAGCAGCTTAGGACAGGGGAACACTGAAGCTTTCTTT.

The chain combines TRBV6-5 with TRBJ1-2; no definite D call. Germline CDR1 and CDR2: MNHEY and SVGAGI. The CDR3 covers 16 residues. The V end was cut by 0 bases, the J end by 4 bases, with 15 bases between. CDR3 loop: CASSYSRAGGPYGYTF. The CDR3 region has the DNA TGTGCCAGCAGTTACTCTCGAGCGGGAGGTCCCTATGGCTACACCTTC.

CDR3 residues: CAWSGQGSGNTIYF. CDR3 sequence (DNA): TGTGCCTGGAGTGGACAGGGCTCTGGAAACACCATATATTTT. The rearrangement links TRBV30 to TRBJ1-3; 7 nucleotides line up with TRBD1. Germline CDR1 reads GTSNPN; CDR2 reads SVGIG (reference sequence). The CDR3 spans 14 residues. The trim removed 1 base at V and 0 bases at J, leaving 0 bases unmatched.

The chain is built from TRBV2 and TRBJ1-4, with TRBD1 identical over 7 bases. Germline trimming cut 6 bases from V and 5 bases from J; bases unmatched to any gene: 9. The CDR3 covers 15 residues. Looked up from germline, CDR1 is SNHLY and CDR2 is FYNNEI. The CDR3 sequence: CASRDPGQRNEKLFF. DNA for the CDR3: TGTGCCAGCAGGGATCCGGGACAGAGGAATGAAAAACTGTTTTTT.

This clone showed up just once. The chain recombines TRBV11-2 with TRBJ2-1; 9 bases agree with TRBD1. CDR3 size: 16 residues. Germline CDR1 is SGHAT and CDR2 is FQNNGV. V lost 4 bases, J lost 10 bases, and 14 bases stayed unmatched. CDR3 nucleotide sequence: TGTGCCAGCAGCTCCAAGGGGACAGGGTTAAATCGGGAGCAGTTCTTC. Its translation: CASSSKGTGLNREQFF.

The V call is TRBV27, the J call TRBJ1-1; 9 nucleotides line up with TRBD1. The CDR3 sequence is 13 residues long. From germline, CDR1 is MNHEY and CDR2 SMNVEV (reference sequence). V shed 6 bases and J 6 bases; nucleotides not matched to a gene: 5. CDR3 protein: CASSHRGRSEAFF. The CDR3 DNA reads TGTGCCAGCAGCCACAGGGGGCGTTCTGAAGCTTTCTTT.

The genes are TRBV9 and TRBJ2-1; 7 nucleotides match TRBD2. The CDR3 runs to 15 residues. V trimming: 2 bases; J trimming: 2 bases; junction bases outside the gene matches: 4. Per germline, CDR1 SGDLS and CDR2 YYNGEE. The CDR3, as DNA: TGTGCCAGCAGCGTTTCTAGCGGAACCTACAATGAGCAGTTCTTC. Translated: CASSVSSGTYNEQFF.

The chain links TRBV4-3 to TRBJ2-5; 12 bases line up with TRBD2. The J call is doubtful: the DNA matches TRBJ2-7 better. Per the germline V gene, CDR1 is LGHNA and CDR2 is YSLEER. The CDR3 loop spans 16 amino acids. This chain's CDR3 is CASSQALAGGLYEQYF. CDR3 in DNA: TGCGCCAGCAGCCAGGCCCTAGCGGGAGGGCTGTACGAGCAGTACTTC.

The chain uses TRBV19 and TRBJ1-2, with 8 bases fitting TRBD1. This CDR3 comprises 16 residues. The germline gives CDR1 LNHDA, CDR2 SQIVND (reference sequence). The ends lost 5 bases at V and 8 bases at J; junction bases unmatched: 16. For the CDR3, the DNA is TGTGCCAGTAGTTTGGGGACAGGCCTCGGTGTACAAGGCTACACCTTC. Translated: CASSLGTGLGVQGYTF.

The chain recombines TRBV30 with TRBJ1-2, with TRBD1 identical over 8 bases. The trim removed 4 bases at V and 4 bases at J, leaving 14 bases unmatched. The CDR3 is made up of 16 amino acids. Germline CDR1 GTSNPN, CDR2 SVGIG (reference sequence). The DNA of the CDR3 is TGTGCCTGGACCAAGACAGGGGTTGTTTTATTCTATGGCTACACCTTC. This encodes CAWTKTGVVLFYGYTF.